Each of the 31 T cell receptor beta chains below was sequenced from the same sample in a study of cytomegalovirus exposure and HLA in healthy donors. The PCR contained 60 Vbeta and 13 Jbeta primers. Here immunoSEQ multiplex PCR was the method, and the copy in TCRdb shows in-frame clones only, minus some. The profile shows around 140,000 clones, about two thirds of them singletons. The material sequenced was PBMCs. Source of these receptors: a man aged 50-59 years in good health and CMV-seropositive.

The V and J genes are TRBV11-3 and TRBJ2-5; D is perhaps TRBD2 (5 bases). CDR3 size: 17 residues. The germline CDR1 and CDR2 sequences are SGHNT and YENEEA. V lost 1 base and J lost 5, with 20 bases in between. The CDR3 protein is CASSLGLRVRRGETQYF. CDR3 DNA: TGTGCCAGCAGCTTAGGCTTGCGGGTCCGGCGTGGGGAGACCCAGTACTTC.

The table lists this clone with a few counts. The chain links TRBV7-9 to TRBJ2-5; 10 positions agree with TRBD2. From germline, CDR1 is SEHNR and CDR2 FQNEAQ (reference sequence). CDR3 length equals 18 residues. J gave up 0 bases and V 5 bases, and 12 bases lay outside the gene matches. DNA for the CDR3: TGTGCCAGCAGCCGTAATACACTAGCGGGGCCGTACCAAGAGACCCAGTACTTC. Encoded protein: CASSRNTLAGPYQETQYF.

As concerns this clone: This sample also contains other DNA sequences that code for the same CDR3. J is TRBJ2-3 and V is TRBV5-1, with D perhaps TRBD2 (6 bases). The CDR3 spans 14 residues. From germline, CDR1 is SGHRS and CDR2 YFSETQ. V was clipped by 0 bases and J by 4 bases, with 9 bases between them. The CDR3 is CASSLAGGSDTQYF. CDR3 in DNA: TGCGCCAGCAGCTTGGCCGGGGGATCAGATACGCAGTATTTT. The complete variable domain, with remaining parts taken from reference TRBV5-1 and TRBJ2-3, reads KAGVTQTPRYLIKTRGQQVTLSCSPISGHRSVSWYQQTPGQGLQFLFEYFSETQRNKGNFPGRFSGRQFSNSRSEMNVSTLELGDSALYLCASSLAGGSDTQYFGPGTRLTVL.

The chain couples TRBV29-1 to TRBJ1-2; a weak D match, TRBD1 (5 bases). Germline CDR1 and CDR2: SQVTM and ANQGSEA. V lost 5 bases and J 1 base, leaving 20 bases between the germline ends. CDR3 length: 16 residues. The chain's CDR3 is CSVKPIMGRSNYGYTF. The CDR3 region has the DNA TGCAGCGTTAAACCCATAATGGGGCGCAGTAACTATGGCTACACCTTC.

This clone was detected only once. The rearrangement uses TRBV25-1 and TRBJ1-1; 7 nucleotides align to TRBD1. The CDR3 is 16 residues long. With 8 bases clipped from V and 1 base from J, the junction kept 13 bases outside the gene matches. Germline CDR1 and CDR2: MGHDK and SYGVNS. The CDR3 is CASPRDSQKGNTEAFF. The CDR3 coding sequence is TGTGCCAGCCCCAGGGACAGCCAAAAGGGGAACACTGAAGCTTTCTTT.

This clone was picked up a small number of times. For the CDR3, the DNA is TGTGCCAGCAGTCTTCAGACAGGGACAATCTATGGCTACACCTTC. Translated, it gives CASSLQTGTIYGYTF. The chain has TRBV6-1 and TRBJ1-2; 7 positions match TRBD1. The CDR3 contains 15 residues. The V gene end was trimmed by 5 bases and the J gene end by 4 bases; junction bases not matched to a gene: 10. CDR1 is MNHNS and CDR2 is SASEGT in the germline V gene.

The chain couples TRBV5-4 to TRBJ2-7, with D tentatively TRBD1 (6 bases). The CDR3 runs 12 residues. Trimming shortened V by 7 bases and J by 6 bases, and 14 bases separated the two germline ends. Germline CDR1 SGHNT, CDR2 YYREEE (reference sequence). CDR3 loop: CASGPEGGEQYF. CDR3 nucleotide sequence: TGTGCCAGCGGACCCGAAGGGGGCGAGCAGTACTTC.

The V gene is TRBV4-1, the J gene TRBJ1-1; 9 nucleotides match TRBD1. The CDR3 is 15 residues long. J was trimmed by 6 bases and V by 6 bases; bases with no gene match: 11. Germline values: CDR1 MGHRA, CDR2 YSYEKL. CDR3: CASSRYLQGAPEAFF. In nucleotides, the CDR3 is TGCGCCAGCAGTCGATACCTACAGGGGGCCCCTGAAGCTTTCTTT.

J is TRBJ2-2 and V is TRBV7-2; D gene uncertain. V was clipped by 5 bases and J by 3 bases, with 10 bases between them. Germline V CDR1 and CDR2: SGHTA, FQGNSA. The CDR3 covers 14 residues. DNA of the CDR3: TGTGCCAGCAGCCCAATACGGTACACCGGGGAGCTGTTTTTT. Residues: CASSPIRYTGELFF.

The genes are TRBV7-2 and TRBJ1-1, with D maybe TRBD1 (5 bases). Trimming removed 2 bases at V and 4 bases at J, with 8 bases between. The CDR3 runs to 13 residues. Germline V gene sequence: CDR1 SGHTA, CDR2 FQGNSA. The DNA for the CDR3 is TGTGCCAGCAGCTTATTGCAGGGCACTGAAGCTTTCTTT. Protein sequence: CASSLLQGTEAFF.

The chain has TRBV19 and TRBJ2-7, with D uncertain. CDR1 and CDR2 (germline): LNHDA, SQIVND (reference sequence). Trimming stripped 1 base from V and 10 bases from J, with 17 bases between. This CDR3 spans 14 amino acids. The CDR3 DNA reads TGTGCCAGTAGTATAGTTCTAGACGCAACAATACAGTACTTC. Translated: CASSIVLDATIQYF.

The rearrangement uses TRBV2 and TRBJ2-3, with D tentatively TRBD1 (6 bases). The V and J ends lost 3 bases and 6 bases respectively, with 13 bases between them. Germline V gene data show CDR1 as SNHLY and CDR2 as FYNNEI. The CDR3 consists of 14 residues. Here the CDR3 DNA reads TGTGCCAGCAGTGAGTTGGCCCAGGGGGATACGCAGTATTTT. Translating it yields CASSELAQGDTQYF.

The chain joins TRBV18 to TRBJ1-6, with 8 bases fitting TRBD1. The V segment lost 8 bases and the J segment 9 bases; nucleotides outside the gene matches: 9. This CDR3 contains 14 residues. The germline V gene has CDR1 KGHSH and CDR2 LQKENI. As DNA, the CDR3 is TGTGCCAGCCGCGACAGGGGCGCTGGTTCACCCCTCCACTTT. Its protein is CASRDRGAGSPLHF.

This chain connects TRBV19 to TRBJ1-4; 9 bases align to TRBD1. Germline CDR1 LNHDA, CDR2 SQIVND (reference sequence). The CDR3 is 14 amino acids. V was pared by 7 bases and J by 3 bases, with 3 bases of the junction left unmatched. CDR3 sequence: CASTRTGANEKLFF. CDR3 DNA sequence: TGTGCCAGTACCCGGACAGGGGCTAATGAAAAACTGTTTTTT.

The chain couples TRBV18 to TRBJ2-3; the match to TRBD1 covers 10 bases. The CDR3 runs to 17 residues. Germline V gives CDR1 KGHSH, CDR2 LQKENI. V lost 2 bases, J lost 4 bases, and 9 bases stayed unmatched. The CDR3 DNA sequence: TGTGCCAGCTCACCAACCCGGGGACAGGGGTGGCCAGATACGCAGTATTTT. Its protein is CASSPTRGQGWPDTQYF.

This clone appeared once. This rearrangement joins TRBV9 to TRBJ2-7; TRBD1 might be the D (5 bases). Trimming removed 0 bases from V and 5 bases from J, with 24 bases in between. The CDR3 covers 18 residues. CDR1 and CDR2 from the germline V gene are SGDLS and YYNGEE. The CDR3 protein is CASSVGPSTVPLTNEQYF. The CDR3 DNA follows: TGTGCCAGCAGCGTAGGCCCCTCGACAGTCCCTCTCACCAACGAGCAGTACTTC. Full variable domain (remainder filled in from reference TRBV9 and TRBJ2-7): DSGVTQTPKHLITATGQRVTLRCSPRSGDLSVYWYQQSLDQGLQFLIQYYNGEERAKGNILERFSAQQFPDLHSELNLSSLELGDSALYFCASSVGPSTVPLTNEQYFGPGTRLTVT.

The chain joins TRBV18 to TRBJ1-5; D gene uncertain. This CDR3 spans 14 amino acids. V was clipped by 5 bases and J by 3 bases, with 11 bases between them. The germline CDR1 and CDR2 sequences are KGHSH and LQKENI. The CDR3 nucleotides read TGTGCCAGCTCATCATCAGGACTCAATCAGCCCCAGCATTTT. Amino acids: CASSSSGLNQPQHF. The whole variable domain, remainder taken from reference TRBV18 and TRBJ1-5, is NAGVMQNPRHLVRRRGQEARLRCSPMKGHSHVYWYRQLPEEGLKFMVYLQKENIIDESGMPKERFSAEFPKEGPSILRIQQVVRGDSAAYFCASSSSGLNQPQHFGDGTRLSIL.

V usage is TRBV28 and J usage is TRBJ1-2, with D uncertain. Per germline, CDR1 MDHEN and CDR2 SYDVKM. The CDR3 totals 13 residues. Trimming stripped 3 bases from V and 4 bases from J, with 9 bases between. The CDR3 DNA follows: TGTGCCAGCAGTTTTGCGGGCGGCTATGGCTACACCTTC. Encoded protein: CASSFAGGYGYTF.

The chain employs TRBV5-1 and TRBJ1-2; 7 positions agree with TRBD1. This CDR3 spans 14 amino acids. The germline V gene has CDR1 SGHRS and CDR2 YFSETQ. The trim removed 0 bases at V and 8 bases at J, leaving 7 bases unmatched. CDR3 region: CASSLGQGQGGYTF. CDR3 DNA: TGCGCCAGCAGCTTGGGACAGGGACAAGGAGGCTACACCTTC.

In DNA form, the CDR3 reads TGCAGCGTTGATAGCGGGAGTGCCATGGTTGAGCAGTTCTTC. This gives the protein CSVDSGSAMVEQFF. The V call is TRBV29-1, the J call TRBJ2-1; 9 nucleotides align to TRBD2. With 3 bases clipped from V and 9 bases from J, the junction kept 9 bases outside the gene matches. The CDR3 length is 14 residues. The germline CDR1 and CDR2 sequences are SQVTM and ANQGSEA.

The chain has TRBV6-4 and TRBJ2-7, with 10 bases aligning to TRBD2. With 6 bases clipped from V and 3 bases from J, the junction kept 11 bases outside the gene matches. CDR3 length: 16 amino acids. Germline values: CDR1 MRHNA, CDR2 SNTAGT. CDR3 protein: CASRDEIAGGFYEQYF. CDR3 DNA sequence: TGTGCCAGCAGGGACGAAATAGCGGGGGGCTTCTACGAGCAGTACTTC.

The rearrangement links TRBV7-9 to TRBJ1-2, with 8 bases that match TRBD1. J was trimmed by 7 bases and V by 6 bases; bases with no gene match: 1. CDR1 and CDR2 (germline): SEHNR, FQNEAQ (reference sequence). This CDR3 region has 11 residues. This chain's CDR3 is CASRTGAGYTF. The CDR3, as DNA: TGTGCCAGCAGGACAGGGGCTGGCTACACCTTC.

This chain links TRBV4-1 with TRBJ1-2; TRBD1 aligns across 7 bases. The CDR3 runs to 15 residues. Germline lookup yields CDR1 MGHRA and CDR2 YSYEKL. Germline trimming cut 1 base from V and 6 bases from J; bases unmatched to any gene: 8. The CDR3 loop reads CASSQAIDRAHGYTF. As DNA, the CDR3 is TGCGCCAGCAGCCAAGCCATCGACAGGGCCCATGGCTACACCTTC.

This clone was observed once. The V gene is TRBV19, the J gene TRBJ2-1, with TRBD1 as a possible D gene (5 bases). Germline V gene lookup returns CDR1 LNHDA and CDR2 SQIVND (reference sequence). Trimming pared 5 bases from V and 0 bases from J, leaving 11 bases between. CDR3 length: 15 residues. DNA for the CDR3: TGTGCCAGTAGTGTCAGGGCCAGCTCCTACAATGAGCAGTTCTTC. Its translation is CASSVRASSYNEQFF.

V is TRBV19 and J is TRBJ2-5; TRBD2 matches 8 bases. After removal of 4 bases from V and 4 bases from J, the junction contained 8 bases not matched to a gene. The germline V gene has CDR1 LNHDA and CDR2 SQIVND (reference sequence). The CDR3 consists of 15 residues. The CDR3 DNA is TGTGCCAGTAGTAGCGGGAGGTATGTTGGAGAGACCCAGTACTTC. It codes for CASSSGRYVGETQYF.

The chain employs TRBV5-1 and TRBJ2-1; 7 positions match TRBD2. The CDR3 is 14 amino acids. Germline values: CDR1 SGHRS, CDR2 YFSETQ. V lost 5 bases to trimming and J lost 7 bases; unmatched junction nucleotides: 9. CDR3 loop: CASRGGIKENEQFF. For the CDR3, the DNA is TGCGCCAGCAGGGGGGGGATTAAGGAAAATGAGCAGTTCTTC.

This sequence joins TRBV11-3 and TRBJ1-4, with D uncertain. The CDR3 totals 16 residues. Germline values: CDR1 SGHNT, CDR2 YENEEA. The V and J ends lost 2 bases and 7 bases respectively, with 17 bases between them. Written as DNA, the CDR3 is TGTGCCAGCAGCTTAACCTGGAAAAAGGGAGGTGAAAAACTGTTTTTT. Its translation: CASSLTWKKGGEKLFF.

This clone was observed a handful of times. The rearrangement joins TRBV5-1 to TRBJ2-5, with D unclear. This CDR3 has 13 amino acids. CDR1 SGHRS and CDR2 YFSETQ come from the germline V gene. Trimming took off 5 bases at V and 5 bases at J, with 13 bases between the two ends. The CDR3 DNA is TGCGCCAGCAGACCTAGTCCTCGGGAGACCCAGTACTTC. Translated, it gives CASRPSPRETQYF.

The V call is TRBV27, the J call TRBJ2-1; 9 nucleotides agree with TRBD2. Trimming took 7 bases from V and 5 from J; bases not matched to a gene: 12. The germline V gene encodes CDR1 MNHEY and CDR2 SMNVEV (reference sequence). This CDR3 contains 16 residues. The CDR3, as DNA: TGTGCCAGCATCCCTACGGGGCGGGGGGGCCACAATGAGCAGTTCTTC. Encoded protein: CASIPTGRGGHNEQFF.

The genes are TRBV11-2 and TRBJ1-3, with 7 bases aligning to TRBD1. This CDR3 spans 12 amino acids. Germline trimming cut 5 bases from V and 8 bases from J; bases unmatched to any gene: 3. Germline lookup yields CDR1 SGHAT and CDR2 FQNNGV. In nucleotides, the CDR3 is TGTGCCAGCAGCCGAGACAGGGACACCATATATTTT. It encodes CASSRDRDTIYF.

The chain has TRBV5-1 and TRBJ1-1; 9 bases align to TRBD1. Germline loops: CDR1 SGHRS, CDR2 YFSETQ. With 7 bases clipped from V and 1 base from J, the junction kept 5 bases outside the gene matches. The CDR3 sequence is 14 residues long. The CDR3 region is CASARQGENTEAFF. CDR3 in DNA: TGCGCCAGCGCCCGACAGGGGGAGAACACTGAAGCTTTCTTT. The full variable domain, in which reference TRBV5-1 and TRBJ1-1 provide the parts outside the CDR3, is KAGVTQTPRYLIKTRGQQVTLSCSPISGHRSVSWYQQTPGQGLQFLFEYFSETQRNKGNFPGRFSGRQFSNSRSEMNVSTLELGDSALYLCASARQGENTEAFFGQGTRLTVV.